The 5 T cell receptor beta chains listed next were all sequenced from one sample in a study of cytomegalovirus exposure and HLA in healthy donors. With 60 Vbeta and 13 Jbeta primers, the PCR was carried out. Measured with immunoSEQ multiplex PCR; TCRdb has only the in-frame clones, and not every one. There are around 180,000 clones in the sample; approximately 84% occur only once, and 4.5% to 5.5% lies in the top ten. Sequencing was done on a sample of PBMCs. The source of these receptors is a girl between 10 and 17 years old in good health and CMV-seropositive.

V gene TRBV4-1 combines with J gene TRBJ1-1; D is perhaps TRBD1 (5 bases). V was cut by 0 bases and J by 0 bases, with 8 bases left in between. The CDR3 is 15 amino acids. From germline, CDR1 is MGHRA and CDR2 YSYEKL. As DNA, the CDR3 is TGCGCCAGCAGCCAAGATTCGGGGGTGAACACTGAAGCTTTCTTT. Its protein is CASSQDSGVNTEAFF.

In this sample, this clone turned up a few times. The chain carries TRBV5-1 and TRBJ1-2, with a weak D call TRBD1 (6 bases). In germline, CDR1 is SGHRS, CDR2 YFSETQ. The CDR3 covers 14 residues. Deletions cut 2 bases from V and 7 bases from J, with 15 bases between. CDR3 sequence (DNA): TGCGCCAGCAGCTTCCAGGGGCCCCCCTCTGGCTACACCTTC. This codes for CASSFQGPPSGYTF.

The V and J genes are TRBV6-1 and TRBJ2-2; TRBD1 agrees at 11 bases. The CDR3 totals 19 residues. V lost 4 bases and J lost 7; bases outside the gene matches: 17. Germline values: CDR1 MNHNS, CDR2 SASEGT. As DNA, the CDR3 is TGTGCCAGCAGTGCAAAAGGAGCCGGGACAGGGGGGTCGAGCGGGGAGCTGTTTTTT. Translating it yields CASSAKGAGTGGSSGELFF.

In DNA, the CDR3 is TGTGCCAGCAGAGCCGGGACAGGGGGCGAGCAGTACTTC. This gives the protein CASRAGTGGEQYF. The J gene is TRBJ2-7, the V gene TRBV2, with 11 bases lining up with TRBD1. CDR1 is SNHLY and CDR2 is FYNNEI in the germline V gene. V lost 6 bases and J lost 6; bases outside the gene matches: 4. This CDR3 contains 13 residues.

The chain combines TRBV5-1 with TRBJ2-6; a possible D gene is TRBD1 (5 bases). V was cut by 0 bases and J by 3 bases, with 10 bases left in between. Germline V gene data show CDR1 as SGHRS and CDR2 as YFSETQ. The CDR3 contains 16 residues. In DNA, the CDR3 is TGCGCCAGCAGCTTGGGAAGGGGTTTTGGGGCCAACGTCCTGACTTTC. As protein: CASSLGRGFGANVLTF.